This TCR beta chain was retrieved from a study of T cells expressing NK-cell markers. Study in general: The study drew TCR beta repertoires from sorted CD3+CD56+NKG2C+, CD3+CD56+NKG2C- and CD3+CD56-NKG2C+ T cells. Among the eight sequenced donors, seven tested HCMV-seropositive and one tested seronegative.

Germline-derived CDR1 and CDR2 are SEHNR and FQNEAQ (reference sequence). The CDR3 length is 15 residues. TCRdb re-analyzed the 5' RACE reads; it lists each CDR3 protein once, without DNA. The sample has 150,000 to 200,000 distinct CDR3 sequences. Regarding this clonotype: The antigen is unknown.

Study results and limitations: HCMV specificity was not established for the expanded NKG2C+ T cell clones. In several donors, dominant clonotypes made up about 25-60.1% of CD3+CD56-NKG2C+ cells.

This TCR came from a man between 18 and 69 years old in good health. Sequencing used blood T cells: a sorted CD56 or NKG2C T cell subset, CD4+ or CD8+ T cells, or bulk PBMC T cells (not recorded which). The chain is built from TRBV7-9 and TRBJ1-1; TCRdb selects TRBD1, and the lack of DNA leaves this call unchecked. The chain's CDR3 is CASSPKGTANTEAFF. Full variable domain (outside the CDR3, taken from reference TRBV7-9 and TRBJ1-1): DTGVSQNPRHKITKRGQNVTFRCDPISEHNRLYWYRQTLGQGPEFLTYFQNEAQLEKSRLLSDRFSAERPKGSFSTLEIQRTEQGDSAMYLCASSPKGTANTEAFFGQGTRLTVV.